These 31 T cell receptor beta chains were sequenced from one sample in a study of CD8 T cells in ankylosing spondylitis. TCRdb fed the 5' RACE reads into MiXCR, producing one record per CDR3 protein. This table holds around 130,000 distinct CDR3 sequences, 6% to 8.5% found once. The sequencing sample was made of blood, either unsorted or a sorted T cell fraction (not recorded which). The origin of the receptors is a male donor with ankylosing spondylitis or in good health (not recorded which).

This clonotype was picked up many times. V is TRBV12-3 or TRBV12-4 and J is TRBJ1-5, with TRBD1 as a possible D gene (5 bases). This CDR3 spans 14 amino acids. Trimming removed 5 bases at V and 1 base at J, with 9 bases between. CDR3 sequence: CASSPRGSNQPQHF. CDR3 nucleotides: TGTGCCAGCAGTCCCCGGGGGAGCAATCAGCCCCAGCATTTT.

This chain uses TRBV6-2 or TRBV6-3 with TRBJ1-1, with a tentative D call TRBD1 (5 bases). The V and J ends lost 9 bases and 3 bases respectively, with 14 bases between them. CDR1 is MNHEY, CDR2 SVGEGT, per germline. The CDR3 sequence is 13 residues long. The CDR3 is CASIRDGYTEAFF. Here the CDR3 DNA reads TGTGCCAGTATCCGGGACGGGTACACTGAAGCTTTCTTT.

The sample holds many counts of this clonotype. V and J are TRBV27 and TRBJ2-5; weak D call: TRBD1 (5 bases). Trimming took off 8 bases at V and 2 bases at J, with 9 bases between the two ends. This CDR3 contains 12 residues. Germline assignment: CDR1 MNHEY and CDR2 SMNVEV (reference sequence). CDR3 sequence (DNA): TGTGCCAGCGGGCGGACACAAGAGACCCAGTACTTC. Translation: CASGRTQETQYF.

This clonotype was seen many times. This chain connects TRBV6-1 to TRBJ2-7, with no clear D. Germline values: CDR1 MNHNS, CDR2 SASEGT. CDR3 length: 13 residues. Trimming stripped 3 bases from V and 0 bases from J, with 6 bases between. The CDR3, as DNA: TGTGCCAGCAGTGACCAGGTCTCCTACGAGCAGTACTTC. It yields the protein CASSDQVSYEQYF.

The rearrangement links TRBV12-3 or TRBV12-4 to TRBJ2-5, with TRBD2 matching 8 bases. Trimming cost V 8 bases and J 5 bases; bases outside gene matches: 4. The CDR3 totals 12 residues. The DNA for the CDR3 is TGTGCCAGCCGCGGGGGGCAGGAGACCCAGTACTTC. Translated, it gives CASRGGQETQYF.

The table lists this clonotype with many counts. CDR3 sequence (DNA): TGTGCCAGCAGTCCCCTTAGCGGGGGGGCCCTAATAAATGAGCAGTTCTTC. As protein: CASSPLSGGALINEQFF. The V call is TRBV7-3, the J call TRBJ2-1, with 11 bases lining up with TRBD2. CDR3 length equals 17 residues. Germline CDR1 SGHTA, CDR2 FQGTGA. V lost 6 bases to trimming and J lost 7 bases; unmatched junction nucleotides: 14.

This clonotype was picked up many times. The chain uses TRBV30 and TRBJ2-7, with a possible D match to TRBD2 (6 bases). CDR3 size: 12 residues. Trimming took 0 bases from V and 4 from J, leaving 7 bases between them. Germline CDR1 is GTSNPN and CDR2 is SVGIG (reference sequence). The DNA for the CDR3 is TGTGCCTGGAGTGTCGGGGGATACGAGCAGTACTTC. Amino acids: CAWSVGGYEQYF.

This clonotype was counted many times. This sequence joins TRBV5-5 and TRBJ2-7, with D uncertain. V lost 0 bases and J 7 bases, leaving 11 bases between the germline ends. The CDR3 covers 13 residues. Germline CDR1 reads SGHKS; CDR2 reads YYEKEE (reference sequence). CDR3 loop: CASSLEPPLEQYF. The CDR3 nucleotides are TGTGCCAGCAGCTTGGAGCCCCCCCTTGAGCAGTACTTC.

This clonotype was observed at least ten times. The chain combines TRBV10-3 with TRBJ2-2, with TRBD2 matching over 12 bases. From germline, CDR1 is ENHRY and CDR2 SYGVKD. The junction had 1 base not matched to a gene; V was cut back by 4 bases and J by 4 bases. The CDR3 totals 15 residues. Here the CDR3 DNA reads TGTGCCATCAGTGCGGGACTAGCGGGCACCGGGGAGCTGTTTTTT. Amino acids: CAISAGLAGTGELFF.

In this sample, this clonotype turned up many times. The chain carries TRBV5-1 and TRBJ2-1; tentative D call: TRBD2 (5 bases). Germline V gene lookup returns CDR1 SGHRS and CDR2 YFSETQ. The V end was cut by 3 bases, the J end by 0 bases, with 19 bases between. The CDR3 contains 18 residues. The CDR3 here is CASSYPSHGKGSYNEQFF. The CDR3 bases are TGCGCCAGCAGCTACCCTTCTCACGGGAAAGGCTCCTACAATGAGCAGTTCTTC.

In this sample, this clonotype turned up many times. This rearrangement joins TRBV4-3 to TRBJ1-1, with D possibly TRBD1 on 6 matching bases. V shed 0 bases and J shed 1 base, with 9 bases lying between them. The germline CDR1 and CDR2 sequences are LGHNA and YSLEER. The length of the CDR3 is 15 residues. The CDR3 protein is CASSQDRGQNTEAFF. The CDR3 nucleotides are TGCGCCAGCAGCCAAGATCGGGGACAGAACACTGAAGCTTTCTTT.

CDR3 sequence reads: CASSWTSGGQLNEQFF. Here the CDR3 DNA reads TGTGCCAGCAGCTGGACTAGCGGGGGACAACTCAATGAGCAGTTCTTC. The V gene is TRBV7-6, the J gene TRBJ2-1; 13 bases align to TRBD2. CDR3 length equals 16 residues. Germline V CDR1 and CDR2: SGHVS, FNYEAQ. The V gene end was trimmed by 4 bases and the J gene end by 6 bases; junction bases not matched to a gene: 6.

At least ten counts were recorded for this clonotype. V is TRBV9 and J is TRBJ2-3; 9 nucleotides agree with TRBD2. Per germline, CDR1 SGDLS and CDR2 YYNGEE. The CDR3 spans 15 residues. J lost 1 base, V lost 2 bases, and 2 bases had no gene match. The CDR3 DNA is TGTGCCAGCAGCGTGACTAGCGGCCGCACAGATACGCAGTATTTT. It codes for CASSVTSGRTDTQYF.

This clonotype was seen at least ten times. This chain joins TRBV30 and TRBJ2-7; D uncertain. The CDR3 is 12 amino acids. CDR1 is GTSNPN and CDR2 is SVGIG in the germline V gene (reference sequence). Trimming pared 4 bases from V and 5 bases from J, leaving 12 bases between. The CDR3 DNA is TGTGCCTGGACCGCAGATAATGACGAGCAGTACTTC. Protein product: CAWTADNDEQYF.

The chain couples TRBV3-1 to TRBJ1-4; D uncertain. Germline CDR1 and CDR2: LGHDT and YNNKEL (reference sequence). Trimming cost V 5 bases and J 3 bases, with 10 bases left between them. CDR3 length equals 14 residues. The CDR3 DNA sequence: TGTGCCAGCAGCAACTGGACGGCTAATGAAAAACTGTTTTTT. As protein: CASSNWTANEKLFF.

In this sample, this clonotype turned up many times. V gene TRBV25-1 combines with J gene TRBJ2-5, with D perhaps TRBD2 (5 bases). V was clipped by 3 bases and J by 5 bases, with 10 bases between them. The germline V gene has CDR1 MGHDK and CDR2 SYGVNS. CDR3 size: 13 residues. This chain's CDR3 is CASSDDYGETQYF. CDR3 sequence (DNA): TGTGCCAGCAGTGACGACTATGGGGAGACCCAGTACTTC.

This clonotype was seen repeatedly, ten times or more. The rearrangement joins TRBV15 to TRBJ2-3; D may correspond to TRBD1 or TRBD2 (5 bases each). Between the trimmed V and J ends, which lost 5 bases and 6 bases, there was a span of 12 bases. This CDR3 is built from 13 residues. Germline V gene sequence: CDR1 LNHNV, CDR2 YYDKDF (reference sequence). The CDR3: CATSGKWDDTQYF. As DNA, the CDR3 is TGTGCCACCAGCGGAAAATGGGACGATACGCAGTATTTT.

This clonotype was observed many times. The V and J genes are TRBV3-1 and TRBJ2-1, with 12 bases lining up with TRBD2. The trim removed 2 bases at V and 6 bases at J, leaving 2 bases unmatched. CDR1 is LGHDT, CDR2 YNNKEL, per germline (reference sequence). The length of the CDR3 is 15 residues. The CDR3 DNA reads as TGTGCCAGCAGCCAACAACTAGCGGGGGGCAATGAGCAGTTCTTC. Residues: CASSQQLAGGNEQFF.

Concerning this clonotype itself: A much larger clonotype is one base distant, so this may be a read error. This chain connects TRBV2 to TRBJ2-5, with D maybe TRBD2 (6 bases). CDR3 size: 14 residues. Germline V gene data show CDR1 as SNHLY and CDR2 as FYNNEI. This CDR3 is CASISTIPRETLYF. CDR3 bases: TGTGCCAGCATCAGTACGATCCCCCGGGAGACCCTGTACTTC.

This chain connects TRBV18 to TRBJ1-5, with unresolved D. The V end lost 5 bases, the J end lost 9 bases, and 11 bases lay between the germline ends. This CDR3 is 12 amino acids long. Germline CDR1 is KGHSH and CDR2 is LQKENI. CDR3 sequence: CASSASGPPQHF. For the CDR3, the DNA is TGTGCCAGCTCAGCCTCCGGTCCGCCCCAGCATTTT.

This clonotype was counted many times. The rearrangement uses TRBV12-3 or TRBV12-4 and TRBJ1-5; no firm D call. V dropped 6 bases and J dropped 9 bases, with 15 bases sitting between them. The CDR3 covers 13 residues. CDR3 loop: CASRATGDRPQHF. The CDR3 DNA follows: TGTGCCAGCAGGGCGACCGGGGATCGGCCCCAGCATTTT.

This clonotype was counted ten times or more. This chain's CDR3 is CASSHKTGREAFF. CDR3 bases: TGTGCCAGCAGTCATAAGACCGGGAGAGAAGCTTTCTTT. The chain carries TRBV12-3 or TRBV12-4 and TRBJ1-1; D gene unclear. The length of the CDR3 is 13 residues. V gave up 5 bases and J gave up 8 bases, with 15 bases separating them.

This clonotype was detected many times. The V call is TRBV7-3, the J call TRBJ2-7; TRBD1 agrees at 7 bases. After removal of 0 bases from V and 3 bases from J, the junction contained 5 bases not matched to a gene. The CDR3 spans 15 residues. Per the germline V gene, CDR1 is SGHTA and CDR2 is FQGTGA. The CDR3 loop is CASSLTRTGVYEQYF. The CDR3 coding sequence is TGTGCCAGCAGCTTAACTCGGACAGGAGTCTACGAGCAGTACTTC.

This clonotype came up many times. V and J are TRBV24-1 and TRBJ1-2; D unresolved. V was trimmed by 4 bases and J by 3 bases, leaving 5 bases between them. Germline V gene lookup returns CDR1 KGHDR and CDR2 SFDVKD. The CDR3 runs 12 residues. The CDR3 is CATSDKDYGYTF. CDR3 bases: TGTGCCACCAGTGACAAAGACTATGGCTACACCTTC.

This clonotype was detected ten times or more. The rearrangement joins TRBV20-1 to TRBJ1-5; D perhaps matches TRBD1 (6 bases). The CDR3 extends over 15 amino acids. Germline CDR1 is DFQATT and CDR2 is SNEGSKA (reference sequence). Here the CDR3 DNA reads TGCGAATGCCCGGGACACCCTTATAGCAATCAGCCCCAGCATTTT. As protein: CECPGHPYSNQPQHF.

The CDR3 region has the DNA TGCGCCAGCAGCTTGGGGGACAGGGAATCCAACCACGAAGCTTTCTTT. Amino acids: CASSLGDRESNHEAFF. The chain carries TRBV5-1 and TRBJ1-1; 9 bases fit TRBD1. With 0 bases clipped from V and 8 bases from J, the junction kept 11 bases outside the gene matches. There are 16 residues in the CDR3. Germline lookup yields CDR1 SGHRS and CDR2 YFSETQ.

This clonotype was detected many times. This chain uses TRBV11-1 with TRBJ1-5; D not resolved. The CDR3 contains 17 residues. V shed 1 base and J shed 2 bases, with 15 bases lying between them. Per the germline V gene, CDR1 is SGHAT and CDR2 is FQDESV (reference sequence). Written as DNA, the CDR3 is TGTGCCAGCAGCTTAGTCTTAGGTCAATCCGGCAATCAGCCCCAGCATTTT. Its protein product is CASSLVLGQSGNQPQHF. The full variable domain, its missing parts supplied by reference TRBV11-1 and TRBJ1-5, is EAEVAQSPRYKITEKSQAVAFWCDPISGHATLYWYRQILGQGPELLVQFQDESVVDDSQLPKDRFSAERLKGVDSTLKIQPAELGDSAMYLCASSLVLGQSGNQPQHFGDGTRLSIL.

Many counts were recorded for this clonotype. The chain carries TRBV5-1 and TRBJ2-1; D may be TRBD1 (5 bases). With 4 bases removed from V and 0 bases from J, the gap between germline ends came to 14 bases. This CDR3 is built from 16 residues. In germline, CDR1 is SGHRS, CDR2 YFSETQ. The CDR3 nucleotides read TGCGCCAGCAGCCCGTCGACAGACCTCTCCTACAATGAGCAGTTCTTC. It is translated as CASSPSTDLSYNEQFF.

The chain has TRBV9 and TRBJ1-5, with 7 bases identical to TRBD1. The V gene end was trimmed by 4 bases and the J gene end by 5 bases; junction bases not matched to a gene: 9. CDR1 and CDR2 (germline): SGDLS, YYNGEE. The CDR3 contains 15 residues. CDR3 DNA sequence: TGTGCCAGCAGCACCACTGGCAGGGGGGATCAGCCCCAGCATTTT. Translation gives CASSTTGRGDQPQHF.

This clonotype has ten or more counts. The chain uses TRBV20-1 and TRBJ2-2, with D tentatively TRBD2 (5 bases). Trimming cost V 0 bases and J 3 bases, with 5 bases left between them. The CDR3 is made up of 13 amino acids. Germline V gene sequence: CDR1 DFQATT, CDR2 SNEGSKA (reference sequence). The CDR3 reads CSARERDTGELFF. The CDR3 DNA reads TGCAGTGCTAGAGAGCGGGACACCGGGGAGCTGTTTTTT.

This clonotype was seen ten or more times. The chain combines TRBV5-5 with TRBJ2-5, with 11 nucleotides matching TRBD2. Germline assignment: CDR1 SGHKS and CDR2 YYEKEE (reference sequence). CDR3 size: 16 residues. Trimming removed 4 bases from V and 4 bases from J; junction bases left unmatched: 9. This CDR3 is CASSLPIAGGAETQYF. CDR3 DNA sequence: TGTGCCAGCAGCCTCCCAATAGCGGGGGGGGCAGAGACCCAGTACTTC. The variable domain in full, with the rest retrieved from reference TRBV5-5 and TRBJ2-5, is DAGVTQSPTHLIKTRGQQVTLRCSPISGHKSVSWYQQVLGQGPQFIFQYYEKEERGRGNFPDRFSARQFPNYSSELNVNALLLGDSALYLCASSLPIAGGAETQYFGPGTRLLVL.